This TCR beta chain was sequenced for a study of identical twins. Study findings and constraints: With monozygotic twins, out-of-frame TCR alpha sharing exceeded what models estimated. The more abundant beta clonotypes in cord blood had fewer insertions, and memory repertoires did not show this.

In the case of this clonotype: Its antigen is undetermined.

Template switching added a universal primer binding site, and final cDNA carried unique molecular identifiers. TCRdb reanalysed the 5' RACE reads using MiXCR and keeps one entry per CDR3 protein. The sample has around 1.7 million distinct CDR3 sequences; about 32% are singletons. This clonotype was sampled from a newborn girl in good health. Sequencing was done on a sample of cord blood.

The CDR3 here is CAISALKGGSMTEAFF. In nucleotides, the CDR3 is TGTGCCATCAGTGCCCTAAAGGGGGGAAGTATGACTGAAGCTTTCTTT. The rearrangement uses TRBV10-3 and TRBJ1-1; possibly TRBD1 for D (6 bases). Germline lookup yields CDR1 ENHRY and CDR2 SYGVKD. The CDR3 has 16 residues. V was clipped by 4 bases and J by 5 bases, with 20 bases between them.